This record looks at one TCR beta chain sequence and its context. The DNA is left out, because the CDR3 cannot be placed on it with certainty; the CDR3 is given as TCRdb lists it. Stated time point: before trial treatment. This entry is derived from a study of low-dose radiotherapy and immunotherapy resistance in tumors. As for the study in general: The study delivered 0.5 Gy per fraction every 2 weeks to Cohort 1, totaling 6.5 Gy. Oral administration of aspirin 300 mg daily occurred for four cycles, commencing at cycle 1 day 1. With 1 Gy per fraction every two weeks, Cohort 2 accumulated 13 Gy across 26 weeks.

First-strand cDNA used TRAV- and TRBV-specific primers, covering alpha and beta chains. TCR amplification used 20 to 25 PCR cycles, a constant-region primer and a V-primer adapter. TCRdb called the reads again in MiXCR, with one record for every CDR3 protein. The table records tens of thousands of distinct CDR3 sequences, 18% of them present only once. The receptor comes from a male donor with prostate cancer. The specimen comprised PBMCs, sampled before treatment.

CDR3 amino acids: CASSELGDEQYFGPGGGGEQFF. V usage is TRBV6-2 or TRBV6-3 and J usage is TRBJ2-1; the D call of TRBD1 is as the table states it, not checked on the DNA. CDR1 is MNHEY, CDR2 SVGEGT, per germline. Inclusive of both ends, the CDR3 amounts to 22 amino acids.